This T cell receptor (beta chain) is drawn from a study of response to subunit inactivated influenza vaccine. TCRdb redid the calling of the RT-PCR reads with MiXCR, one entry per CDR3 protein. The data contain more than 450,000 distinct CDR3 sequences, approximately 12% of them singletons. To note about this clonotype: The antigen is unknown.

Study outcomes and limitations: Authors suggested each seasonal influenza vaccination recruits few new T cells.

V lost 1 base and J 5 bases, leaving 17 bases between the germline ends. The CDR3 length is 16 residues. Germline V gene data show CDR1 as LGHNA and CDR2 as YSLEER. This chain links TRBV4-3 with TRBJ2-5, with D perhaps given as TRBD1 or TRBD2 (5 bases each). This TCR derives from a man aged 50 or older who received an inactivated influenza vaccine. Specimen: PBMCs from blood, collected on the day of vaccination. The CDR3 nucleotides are TGCGCCAGCAGCCAAGTTGGGGGTGCTAGTGGGGAGACCCAGTACTTC. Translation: CASSQVGGASGETQYF.